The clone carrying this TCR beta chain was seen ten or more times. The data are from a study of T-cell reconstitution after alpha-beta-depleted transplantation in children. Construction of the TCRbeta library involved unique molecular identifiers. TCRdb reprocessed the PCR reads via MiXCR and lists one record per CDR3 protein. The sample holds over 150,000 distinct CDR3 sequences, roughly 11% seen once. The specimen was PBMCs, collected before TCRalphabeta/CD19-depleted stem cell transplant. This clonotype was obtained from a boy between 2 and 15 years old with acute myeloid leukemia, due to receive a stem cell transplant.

CDR3 bases: TGTGCCAGCAGCGGACAGGGGGGTCCCCAGCATTTT. Translating gives CASSGQGGPQHF. The genes are TRBV11-3 and TRBJ1-5, with 10 nucleotides matching TRBD1. The germline CDR1 and CDR2 sequences are SGHNT and YENEEA. This CDR3 contains 12 residues. The V and J ends lost 5 bases and 10 bases, in that order; junction bases with no gene match: 2.